These 18 T cell receptor beta chains originate from one sample sequenced in a study of shared clonotypes between healthy human individuals. Assay used: immunoSEQ multiplex PCR; TCRdb lists only in-frame clones, some missing. This sample has about 2,200,000 clones, with 85% to 95% found just once. CD8 cells classed as naive were CD45RO-negative and positively selected for CCR7, excluding terminally differentiated effector memory CD45RA+ cells. Sample: naive CD8+ T cells from PBMCs. Every receptor here comes from a man between 18 and 35 years old in good health. Some clones in this sample may be carry-over from other donors' samples.

This clone is a singleton in its sample. The rearrangement links TRBV7-9 to TRBJ2-5; 7 bases are a match to TRBD2. The J segment lost 2 bases and the V segment lost 2 bases, leaving 8 bases of the junction unmatched. Germline-derived CDR1 and CDR2 are SEHNR and FQNEAQ (reference sequence). The CDR3 has 16 amino acids. The CDR3: CASSLFAGDLQETQYF. CDR3 nucleotide sequence: TGTGCCAGCAGCTTATTTGCGGGAGATTTGCAAGAGACCCAGTACTTC.

The chain combines TRBV9 with TRBJ1-1; 8 bases match TRBD1. In germline, CDR1 is SGDLS, CDR2 YYNGEE. The length of the CDR3 is 15 residues. J lost 2 bases, V lost 4 bases, and 7 bases had no gene match. The CDR3 nucleotides are TGTGCCAGCAGCCCCCGGACAGGGATTAACACTGAAGCTTTCTTT. Its translation is CASSPRTGINTEAFF.

This clone appeared once. The genes are TRBV7-9 and TRBJ2-7; D is undetermined. The CDR3 has 14 residues. Germline CDR1 reads SEHNR; CDR2 reads FQNEAQ (reference sequence). V dropped 4 bases and J dropped 3 bases, with 13 bases sitting between them. The CDR3 sequence is CASSSGPTIYEQYF. Written as DNA, the CDR3 is TGTGCCAGCAGCTCCGGGCCGACCATCTACGAGCAGTACTTC. The entire variable domain, with the rest obtained from reference TRBV7-9 and TRBJ2-7, is as follows: DTGVSQNPRHKITKRGQNVTFRCDPISEHNRLYWYRQTLGQGPEFLTYFQNEAQLEKSRLLSDRFSAERPKGSFSTLEIQRTEQGDSAMYLCASSSGPTIYEQYFGPGTRLTVT.

The chain employs TRBV10-3 and TRBJ1-1; a weak D match, TRBD1 (5 bases). CDR1 is ENHRY and CDR2 is SYGVKD in the germline V gene. The CDR3 loop spans 16 amino acids. Trimming took 4 bases from V and 6 from J, leaving 21 bases between them. This CDR3 is CAISVSWAGLSAEAFF. The CDR3 bases are TGTGCCATCAGTGTTAGCTGGGCAGGGTTATCCGCTGAAGCTTTCTTT.

The chain uses TRBV29-1 and TRBJ2-7; 9 nucleotides match TRBD1. CDR3 length: 15 amino acids. The V segment lost 0 bases and the J segment 7 bases; nucleotides outside the gene matches: 10. Germline values: CDR1 SQVTM, CDR2 ANQGSEA. The CDR3: CSVEDQQGATGEQYF. The CDR3 DNA reads TGCAGCGTTGAAGACCAACAGGGGGCGACGGGGGAGCAGTACTTC.

The rearrangement links TRBV6-5 to TRBJ1-1; D is possibly TRBD1 (5 bases). The CDR3 has 15 amino acids. Deletions cut 6 bases from V and 2 bases from J, with 16 bases between. The germline V gene has CDR1 MNHEY and CDR2 SVGAGI. CDR3: CASRDRDYVNTEAFF. CDR3 bases: TGTGCCAGCAGAGACCGGGACTACGTCAACACTGAAGCTTTCTTT.

This clone occurred a few times. The rearrangement links TRBV7-2 to TRBJ1-2, with D unresolved. The V gene lost 1 base and the J gene lost 4 bases, with 4 bases spanning the gap. Germline CDR1 reads SGHTA; CDR2 reads FQGNSA. The CDR3 totals 12 residues. CDR3 sequence: CASSLVGYGYTF. The CDR3 nucleotides read TGTGCCAGCAGCTTAGTTGGCTATGGCTACACCTTC.

The chain recombines TRBV4-1 with TRBJ2-7; D is unclear. V lost 0 bases to trimming and J lost 1 base, with 13 bases between them. CDR3 size: 16 residues. CDR1 MGHRA and CDR2 YSYEKL come from the germline V gene. The CDR3 spells CASSQDLSASSYEQYF. CDR3 nucleotide sequence: TGCGCCAGCAGCCAAGATCTCTCTGCCAGTTCCTACGAGCAGTACTTC.

The rearrangement joins TRBV4-3 to TRBJ1-3; no definite D call. V shed 1 base and J shed 4 bases, with 20 bases lying between them. CDR3 length: 18 residues. Per the germline V gene, CDR1 is LGHNA and CDR2 is YSLEER. This chain's CDR3 is CASSQVYAAQLSGNTIYF. CDR3 DNA: TGCGCCAGCAGCCAAGTATATGCGGCCCAGCTCTCCGGAAACACCATATATTTT.

The chain uses TRBV28 and TRBJ2-1, with 9 bases aligning to TRBD2. There are 14 residues in the CDR3. Germline CDR1 is MDHEN and CDR2 is SYDVKM. With 7 bases clipped from V and 6 bases from J, the junction kept 7 bases outside the gene matches. CDR3 loop: CASTLAGLTNEQFF. The DNA of the CDR3 is TGTGCCAGCACCCTAGCGGGATTAACCAATGAGCAGTTCTTC.

The rearrangement links TRBV30 to TRBJ2-1, with D maybe TRBD1 (5 bases). Germline CDR1 reads GTSNPN; CDR2 reads SVGIG (reference sequence). V was cut by 2 bases and J by 7 bases, with 15 bases left in between. This CDR3 has 14 amino acids. CDR3 nucleotides: TGTGCCTGGAGTTGGGGCGGAGCTATGAATGAGCAGTTCTTC. Its translation is CAWSWGGAMNEQFF.

This clone was observed a single time. This chain uses TRBV7-9 with TRBJ2-3; TRBD1 matches 9 bases. Trimming took 5 bases from V and 2 from J; bases not matched to a gene: 5. This CDR3 spans 15 amino acids. Per germline, CDR1 SEHNR and CDR2 FQNEAQ (reference sequence). The CDR3: CASSARDRDTDTQYF. CDR3 sequence (DNA): TGTGCCAGCAGCGCCCGGGACAGGGACACAGATACGCAGTATTTT.

CDR3 DNA: TGTGCCAGCACCTACAACAGGGGTAATGAGCAGTTCTTC. It translates to CASTYNRGNEQFF. The gene calls are TRBV27 and TRBJ2-1; 7 positions agree with TRBD1. Germline V gives CDR1 MNHEY, CDR2 SMNVEV (reference sequence). The CDR3 runs 13 residues. V lost 7 bases to trimming and J lost 7 bases; unmatched junction nucleotides: 7.

V and J are TRBV27 and TRBJ2-7; TRBD1 agrees at 10 bases. V lost 6 bases, J lost 3 bases, and 5 bases stayed unmatched. The germline gives CDR1 MNHEY, CDR2 SMNVEV (reference sequence). The CDR3 has 14 amino acids. The CDR3 region has the DNA TGTGCCAGCAGACATAGGACAGGGGGCTACGAGCAGTACTTC. Translated, it gives CASRHRTGGYEQYF.

The chain is built from TRBV4-2 and TRBJ1-5; 7 nucleotides align to TRBD1. This CDR3 is built from 16 residues. The V gene end was trimmed by 0 bases and the J gene end by 6 bases; junction bases not matched to a gene: 8. Germline V lookup: CDR1 LGHNA, CDR2 YNFKEQ. In nucleotides, the CDR3 is TGTGCCAGCAGCCAAGAACGACAGGGCCGAGGTCAGCCCCAGCATTTT. Its protein product is CASSQERQGRGQPQHF.

This clone was seen a single time. V is TRBV7-9 and J is TRBJ2-5; D unresolved. The CDR3 consists of 12 residues. V was cut by 4 bases and J by 6 bases, with 9 bases left in between. CDR1 and CDR2 (germline): SEHNR, FQNEAQ (reference sequence). CDR3 sequence reads: CASSSTPKTQYF. CDR3 bases: TGTGCCAGCAGCTCTACCCCCAAGACCCAGTACTTC.

The V gene is TRBV12-5, the J gene TRBJ2-5; no clear D gene. The germline gives CDR1 LGHNT, CDR2 FRNRAP. CDR3 length equals 14 residues. Trimming pared 2 bases from V and 6 bases from J, leaving 13 bases between. The CDR3 here is CASGLSTSPKTQYF. The CDR3 DNA is TGTGCTAGTGGTTTGTCCACCTCCCCCAAGACCCAGTACTTC.

V is TRBV27 and J is TRBJ2-1; possible D gene TRBD1, 6 bases. Trimming left V 0 bases short and J 1 base short, with 10 bases between. The CDR3 is 16 residues long. The germline CDR1 and CDR2 sequences are MNHEY and SMNVEV (reference sequence). The CDR3: CASSLSSGASYNEQFF. The CDR3 region has the DNA TGTGCCAGCAGTTTATCGTCAGGGGCGTCCTACAATGAGCAGTTCTTC.